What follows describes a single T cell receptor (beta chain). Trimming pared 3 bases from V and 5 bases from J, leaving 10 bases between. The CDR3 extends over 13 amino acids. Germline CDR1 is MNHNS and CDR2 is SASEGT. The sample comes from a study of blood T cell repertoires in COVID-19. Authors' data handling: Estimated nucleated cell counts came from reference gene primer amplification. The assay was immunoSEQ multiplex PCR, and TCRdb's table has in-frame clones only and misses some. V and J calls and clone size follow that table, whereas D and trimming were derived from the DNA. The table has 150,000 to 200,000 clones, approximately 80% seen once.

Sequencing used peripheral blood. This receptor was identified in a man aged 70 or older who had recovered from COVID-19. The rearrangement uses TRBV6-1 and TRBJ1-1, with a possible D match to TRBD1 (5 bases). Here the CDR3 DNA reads TGTGCCAGCAGTGATGGGGCGGAAACTGAAGCTTTCTTT. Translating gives CASSDGAETEAFF.